Listed below are T cell receptor beta chains from one sample, sequenced in a study of graft-versus-host responses after intestinal transplantation. Generated by immunoSEQ multiplex PCR, the TCRdb table keeps only in-frame clones and is missing some. The sample holds approximately 15,000 clones; around 70% are singletons and the top ten take under 3.5%. The material sequenced was ileum tissue, taken 14 days after transplant. The receptors shown here come from a human patient who received an intestinal transplant, so some T cells may come from the graft donor. Both conserved end residues are part of each CDR3. The order of the fields is V gene, D gene, J gene, clone size, CDR3 DNA, CDR3 protein. D genes are given only for firm matches. A row's size may be missing; if present it is once, few, many or a size class.

TRBV25-1,.,TRBJ2-2,few,TGTGCCAGCAGTGAGGTACTCGCGAACACCGGGGAGCTGTTTTTT,CASSEVLANTGELFF
TRBV6-6,TRBD1,TRBJ1-1,once,TGTGCCAGCAGTTACGTGGGACAGGGGAACACTGAAGCTTTCTTT,CASSYVGQGNTEAFF
TRBV2,.,TRBJ1-2,few,TGTGCCTCCCAGACAGGAAGCTATGGCTACACCTTC,CASQTGSYGYTF
TRBV6-5,.,TRBJ1-2,.,TGTGCCAGCAGACAGGAGGGCGGCTATGGCTACACCTTC,CASRQEGGYGYTF
TRBV6-1,TRBD2,TRBJ2-4,.,TGTGCCAGCAGAGAACTAGCGGGGGGGACTCGAGCCATGAAAAACATTCAGTACTTC,CASRELAGGTRAMKNIQYF
TRBV11-2,TRBD1,TRBJ1-2,.,TGTGCCAGCAGCCCCGGACAGGGGGGTATTCAGGATGGCTACACCTTC,CASSPGQGGIQDGYTF
TRBV11-2,TRBD1,TRBJ1-6,.,TGTGCCAGCAGCAGGGCCGGGACAGCCAATTCACCCCTCCACTTT,CASSRAGTANSPLHF
TRBV14,.,TRBJ1-1,.,TGTGCCAGCAGCCAAGACCCAAGGGGGAGGACTGAAGCTTTCTTT,CASSQDPRGRTEAFF
TRBV19,.,TRBJ2-2,.,TGTGCCAGTAACCGGTGGAGCCCCCTTCCCTCCGGGGAGCTGTTTTTT,CASNRWSPLPSGELFF
TRBV18,.,TRBJ1-1,.,TGTGCCAGCTCACCGGAGGGGGGGTCTGAAGCTTTCTTT,CASSPEGGSEAFF
TRBV6-5,.,TRBJ1-2,.,TGTGCCAGCAGTTACAGGGGCTATGGCTACACCTTC,CASSYRGYGYTF
TRBV7-2,TRBD2,TRBJ2-3,few,TGTGCCAGCAGCTCATGGACTAGCGGGATGAATACGCAGTATTTT,CASSSWTSGMNTQYF
TRBV19,.,TRBJ2-2,few,TGTGCCAGTAGTATACACACCGGGGAGCTGTTTTTT,CASSIHTGELFF
TRBV10-1,TRBD2,TRBJ2-1,.,TGCGCCAGCAGCGCCGGGACTATCCCTAATGAGCAGTTCTTC,CASSAGTIPNEQFF
TRBV9,.,TRBJ2-7,.,TGTGCCAGCAGCGTAGATGAGGGCCGCCCCTACGAGCAGTACTTC,CASSVDEGRPYEQYF
TRBV7-3,TRBD1,TRBJ2-4,.,TGTGCCAGCAGCTTACCCAGGGGGCAGGCCAAAAACATTCAGTACTTC,CASSLPRGQAKNIQYF
TRBV5-1,TRBD1,TRBJ1-4,few,TGCGCCAGCAGCTGGACAGGGCCAACTAATGAAAAACTGTTTTTT,CASSWTGPTNEKLFF
TRBV5-1,TRBD2,TRBJ2-3,.,TGCGCCAGCAGCTTGGATTGGACTAGCGGGAGACTTAAAGGAACGCAGTATTTT,CASSLDWTSGRLKGTQYF
TRBV2,TRBD2,TRBJ2-7,once,TGTGCCAGCAGTGGGACTAGCGGCGAGCAGTACTTC,CASSGTSGEQYF
TRBV7-9,TRBD2,TRBJ2-1,.,TGTGCCAGCTCAGTGGCGGGGGGCCTTAATGAGCAGTTCTTC,CASSVAGGLNEQFF
TRBV5-6,.,TRBJ2-1,.,TGTGCCAGCAGCTTGCCAGGATCCACCTACAATGAGCAGTTCTTC,CASSLPGSTYNEQFF
TRBV2,.,TRBJ1-5,.,TGTGCCAGCAGGACTAGGTTGGGTCAGGACCACAATCAGCCCCAGCATTTT,CASRTRLGQDHNQPQHF
TRBV19,.,TRBJ1-1,.,TGTGCCAGTAGCCAGTCGGTACCTTTCTTT,CASSQSVPFF
TRBV27,.,TRBJ2-1,.,TGTGCCAGCAGTTCGCCCAACACAGGTTCTTACAATGAGCAGTTCTTC,CASSSPNTGSYNEQFF
TRBV10-3,.,TRBJ2-3,.,TGTGCCATCAGTGAGGCTAGTAGGGATACGCAGTATTTT,CAISEASRDTQYF
TRBV7-9,TRBD1,TRBJ1-1,.,TGTGCCAGCAGATTGGGACAGGCGAACACTGAAGCTTTCTTT,CASRLGQANTEAFF
TRBV29-1,TRBD1,TRBJ2-7,.,TGCAGCGTTGAGGGGTCGGACAGGAGTTCCTACGAGCAGTACTTC,CSVEGSDRSSYEQYF
TRBV6-4,.,TRBJ2-2,.,TGTGCCAGCAGTGATAGCGAAACCGGGGAGCTGTTTTTT,CASSDSETGELFF
TRBV11-2,.,TRBJ2-7,few,TGTGCCAGCAGCTTAGAGCGCCGGACAAGGTACTTC,CASSLERRTRYF
TRBV28,TRBD2,TRBJ2-7,once,TGTGCCAGCAGTTTCGGGACTAGCGGGAGCAATTTC,CASSFGTSGSNF
TRBV7-6,.,TRBJ2-1,.,TGTGCCAGCAGCTTGGGTCCCCCTGAGCAGTTCTTC,CASSLGPPEQFF
TRBV9,.,TRBJ2-5,few,TGTGCCAGCAGCGTAGGAGAAGAGACCCAGTACTTC,CASSVGEETQYF
TRBV7-9,.,TRBJ2-5,.,TGTGCCAGCAGCTTTGGGGTATTGAAAGGGGGAGGGCCGTCAGAGACCCAGTACTTC,CASSFGVLKGGGPSETQYF
TRBV7-8,.,TRBJ2-3,once,TGTGCCAGCAGCTTATTGGGAATAACAGATACGCAGTATTTT,CASSLLGITDTQYF
TRBV16,.,TRBJ1-5,few,TGTGCCAGCAGCCAATTTAGCGGTCAGCCCCAGCATTTT,CASSQFSGQPQHF
TRBV10-3,.,TRBJ2-7,few,TGTGCCATCAGTGTCCAGGGCGACGAGCAGTACTTC,CAISVQGDEQYF
TRBV7-2,.,TRBJ1-3,.,TGTGCCAGCAGCCTATGGCCAACTGGAAACACCATATATTTT,CASSLWPTGNTIYF